This T cell receptor beta chain was documented in a study of cytomegalovirus exposure and HLA in healthy donors. Whole-study findings and limits: Serostatus for CMV was the only available immune exposure information. Reportedly, HLA-A and HLA-B alleles of most subjects were accurately predicted from TCR beta.

The PCR ran on 60 Vbeta and 13 Jbeta primers. Using immunoSEQ multiplex PCR, the repertoire was profiled, and TCRdb retains in-frame clones only, with some absent. This sample has approximately 150,000 clones; 80% to 90% occur once, and the top ten carry 2% to 3%. Worth noting for this clone: Its specificity is not known.

Healthy bone marrow donors supplied every sample. Germline V gene sequence: CDR1 SGHVS, CDR2 FNYEAQ. This CDR3 contains 16 residues. J gave up 5 bases and V 5 bases, and 12 bases lay outside the gene matches. This rearrangement joins TRBV7-6 to TRBJ2-5; 9 nucleotides line up with TRBD1. Sample: PBMCs. The TCR originated in a boy under 10 years old in good health and CMV-seronegative. CDR3 protein: CASSRTGGAFLETQYF. The CDR3 DNA is TGTGCCAGCAGCCGAACAGGGGGCGCGTTTTTGGAGACCCAGTACTTC.